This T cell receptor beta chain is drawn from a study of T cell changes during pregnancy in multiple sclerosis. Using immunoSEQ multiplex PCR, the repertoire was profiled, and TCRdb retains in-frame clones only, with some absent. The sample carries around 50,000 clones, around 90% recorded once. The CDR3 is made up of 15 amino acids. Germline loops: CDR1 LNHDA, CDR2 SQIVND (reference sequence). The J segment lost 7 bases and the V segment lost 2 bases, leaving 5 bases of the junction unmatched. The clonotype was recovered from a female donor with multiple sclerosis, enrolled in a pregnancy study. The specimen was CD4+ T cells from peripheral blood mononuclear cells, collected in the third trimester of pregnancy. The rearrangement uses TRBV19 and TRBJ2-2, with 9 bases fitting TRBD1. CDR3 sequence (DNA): TGTGCCAGTAGTATATTGGGACAGGGTGGCGGGGAGCTGTTTTTT. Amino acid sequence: CASSILGQGGGELFF. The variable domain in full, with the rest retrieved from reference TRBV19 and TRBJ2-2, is DGGITQSPKYLFRKEGQNVTLSCEQNLNHDAMYWYRQDPGQGLRLIYYSQIVNDFQKGDIAEGYSVSREKKESFPLTVTSAQKNPTAFYLCASSILGQGGGELFFGEGSRLTVL.